These 30 T cell receptor beta chains were sequenced from one sample in a study of vaccination and CD4 T cells after COVID-19 (dated by TCRdb to about 2022). No antigen has been identified for these receptors. The treatment or condition label, read with the paper, signifies: roughly 11-day PBMC culture with coronavirus spike peptide pools or control peptides (ViraFEST assay). CD4+ T cells from unexposed donors were collected before the COVID-19 pandemic (2011-2018). To prepare the library, PCR was applied. TCRdb records Illumina iSeq 100 as the sequencer. DNA from cultured CD4+ T cells underwent TCR sequencing with the Oncomine TCR Beta short-read assay at the Johns Hopkins FTIC core. TCRdb cleaned the public reads at Q25 with fastp, built clones with MiXCR and kept in-frame beta chains. Each record represents a unique CDR3 protein, reported with the most common genes and DNA among its rows. This sample gives 8,000 to 9,000 distinct CDR3 sequences in total; about 45% of them show up just once. 25% to 30% of the sample comes from the top ten.

Sequencing input: CD4+ T cells from blood, cultured in vitro. The receptor set was obtained from a human donor in good health.

This clonotype was recorded a few times. The rearrangement uses TRBV12-3 or TRBV12-4 and TRBJ2-7; TRBD1 matches 7 bases. CDR3 size: 14 residues. Trimming cost V 1 base and J 2 bases; bases outside gene matches: 2. CDR3: CASSLVDRTYEQYF. CDR3 nucleotide sequence: TGTGCCAGCAGTTTAGTGGACAGGACCTACGAGCAGTACTTC.

V and J are TRBV23-1 and TRBJ2-2, with a weak D call TRBD2 (5 bases). TRBV23-1 is reported as an ORF; its role is uncertain. Trimming took off 7 bases at V and 4 bases at J, with 22 bases between the two ends. The CDR3 covers 17 residues. In nucleotides, the CDR3 is TGCGCCAGCACCCTGAGGAAGGCCCCTCGGGGCACCGGGGAGCTGTTTTTT. It yields the protein CASTLRKAPRGTGELFF.

The chain has TRBV20-1 and TRBJ1-3; tentatively, D is TRBD1 (5 bases). V was clipped by 3 bases and J by 9 bases, with 18 bases between them. The germline CDR1 and CDR2 sequences are DFQATT and SNEGSKA (reference sequence). This CDR3 contains 14 residues. In DNA form, the CDR3 reads TGCAGTGCTAGTCTTCTGTCGGGACCCAGCACCATATATTTT. Translation: CSASLLSGPSTIYF.

This clonotype has only a few counts. This sequence joins TRBV6-1 and TRBJ1-2, with D uncertain. The CDR3 sequence is 13 residues long. CDR1 MNHNS and CDR2 SASEGT come from the germline V gene. V was trimmed by 4 bases and J by 9 bases, leaving 15 bases between them. CDR3 loop: CASSGDVPLSYTF. In nucleotides, the CDR3 is TGTGCCAGCAGTGGGGATGTTCCCTTGAGCTACACCTTC.

The gene calls are TRBV18 and TRBJ2-7; TRBD1 matches 11 bases. Germline V gene sequence: CDR1 KGHSH, CDR2 LQKENI. This CDR3 is 14 amino acids long. V was pared by 0 bases and J by 6 bases, with 1 base of the junction left unmatched. The DNA of the CDR3 is TGTGCCAGCTCACCACCGGGACAGGGGGTCGAGCAGTACTTC. Residues: CASSPPGQGVEQYF.

The sample holds a few counts of this clonotype. The chain uses TRBV7-6 and TRBJ1-5; D remains unclear. The CDR3 contains 14 residues. The germline V gene encodes CDR1 SGHVS and CDR2 FNYEAQ. The V end was cut by 1 base, the J end by 0 bases, with 4 bases between. The CDR3 DNA is TGTGCCAGCAGCTTAGTGCCTAGCAATCAGCCCCAGCATTTT. As protein: CASSLVPSNQPQHF.

This clonotype was recorded a few times. The DNA for the CDR3 is TGTGCCAGCTACCGGGACAGAAGCACAGATACGCAGTATTTT. Amino acids: CASYRDRSTDTQYF. The genes are TRBV10-3 and TRBJ2-3; TRBD1 aligns across 7 bases. The V segment lost 10 bases and the J segment 0 bases; nucleotides outside the gene matches: 7. Germline lookup yields CDR1 ENHRY and CDR2 SYGVKD. There are 14 residues in the CDR3.

V gene TRBV27 combines with J gene TRBJ2-2, with 7 bases aligning to TRBD1. The germline gives CDR1 MNHEY, CDR2 SMNVEV (reference sequence). This CDR3 contains 16 residues. The V gene end was trimmed by 3 bases and the J gene end by 5 bases; junction bases not matched to a gene: 9. DNA for the CDR3: TGTGCCAGCAGTTTCTATAGCCACAGGGGAACCGGGGAGCTGTTTTTT. Amino acids: CASSFYSHRGTGELFF.

J is TRBJ2-7 and V is TRBV10-3, with D perhaps TRBD2 (5 bases). CDR3 length: 15 amino acids. Germline V gene data show CDR1 as ENHRY and CDR2 as SYGVKD. V lost 0 bases, J lost 6 bases, and 15 bases lay in between. The CDR3 here is CAISESDLLGVEQYF. CDR3 nucleotides: TGTGCCATCAGTGAGTCGGACTTGTTGGGAGTCGAGCAGTACTTC.

This clonotype was seen a few times. V usage is TRBV27 and J usage is TRBJ2-2, with 11 positions matching TRBD2. The CDR3 contains 14 residues. The trim removed 6 bases at V and 6 bases at J, leaving 3 bases unmatched. The germline gives CDR1 MNHEY, CDR2 SMNVEV (reference sequence). Written as DNA, the CDR3 is TGTGCCAGCAGCCGACTAGCGGGATCCGGGGAGCTGTTTTTT. Its protein product is CASSRLAGSGELFF.

This clonotype was counted between two and nine times. CDR3 sequence (DNA): TGTGCCAGCAGCTTCCGGGAGACCCAGTACTTC. Its translation: CASSFRETQYF. V gene TRBV7-2 combines with J gene TRBJ2-5, with D unresolved. V was pared by 3 bases and J by 5 bases, with 4 bases between. The CDR3 has 11 amino acids. Germline CDR1 SGHTA, CDR2 FQGNSA.

This rearrangement joins TRBV2 to TRBJ1-1; 8 nucleotides align to TRBD1. V trimming: 6 bases; J trimming: 6 bases; junction bases outside the gene matches: 9. CDR3 length: 14 amino acids. CDR1 and CDR2 from the germline V gene are SNHLY and FYNNEI. CDR3 loop: CASRKGQGVPEAFF. In nucleotides, the CDR3 is TGTGCCAGCAGGAAAGGACAGGGTGTCCCTGAAGCTTTCTTT.

This clonotype was observed a handful of times. CDR3 protein: CASSPSGPYGYTF. The CDR3 nucleotides are TGTGCCAGCAGCCCGTCGGGCCCCTATGGCTACACCTTC. The chain recombines TRBV7-9 with TRBJ1-2; D ambiguous. CDR1 and CDR2 from the germline V gene are SEHNR and FQNEAQ (reference sequence). The CDR3 has 13 residues. V was pared by 5 bases and J by 4 bases, with 11 bases between.

The chain uses TRBV7-6 and TRBJ2-3; TRBD1 matches at 7 bases. After removal of 1 base from V and 4 bases from J, the junction contained 8 bases not matched to a gene. The CDR3 is 16 amino acids. Germline lookup yields CDR1 SGHVS and CDR2 FNYEAQ. This CDR3 reads CASSLGTGVWPDTQYF. The CDR3 nucleotides read TGTGCCAGCAGCTTAGGTACAGGGGTTTGGCCAGATACGCAGTATTTT.

This sequence joins TRBV20-1 and TRBJ1-1; D gene uncertain. The germline gives CDR1 DFQATT, CDR2 SNEGSKA (reference sequence). V lost 1 base, J lost 1 base, and 7 bases lay in between. This CDR3 is built from 13 residues. CDR3: CSARVKANTEAFF. In nucleotides, the CDR3 is TGCAGTGCTAGAGTTAAGGCGAACACTGAAGCTTTCTTT.

A few counts support this clonotype. This chain connects TRBV11-2 to TRBJ2-5; D gene ambiguous. In germline, CDR1 is SGHAT, CDR2 FQNNGV. Trimming took off 2 bases at V and 5 bases at J, with 6 bases between the two ends. This CDR3 has 12 amino acids. This CDR3 reads CASSLSRETQYF. DNA of the CDR3: TGTGCCAGCAGCTTATCGCGCGAGACCCAGTACTTC.

In regard to this clonotype: One end of the junction does not line up with germline, which may come from a read error. J is TRBJ1-2 and V is TRBV7-9; D unclear. The CDR3 spans 13 residues. CDR1 and CDR2 from the germline V gene are SEHNR and FQNEAQ (reference sequence). The CDR3 protein is CASSLASGYGYTF. The CDR3 DNA sequence: TGTGCCAGCAGCCTAGCCTCAGGCTATGGCTACACCTTC.

This clonotype showed up just a few times. The J gene is TRBJ2-3, the V gene TRBV2, with 10 bases fitting TRBD2. The length of the CDR3 is 18 residues. J lost 4 bases, V lost 4 bases, and 14 bases had no gene match. Per the germline V gene, CDR1 is SNHLY and CDR2 is FYNNEI. CDR3 nucleotide sequence: TGTGCCAGCAGTGGGGCCAGCGGGAGGGGCACCTATTCAGATACGCAGTATTTT. It is translated as CASSGASGRGTYSDTQYF.

This clonotype was picked up a small number of times. The V gene is TRBV20-1, the J gene TRBJ2-6, with a weak D call TRBD1 (6 bases). Germline V gives CDR1 DFQATT, CDR2 SNEGSKA (reference sequence). This CDR3 is 17 amino acids long. V was shortened by 2 bases and J by 2 bases, with 16 bases between the two germline ends. The CDR3 DNA sequence: TGCAGTGCTAGACATACGGGAAACAGGGCTGGGGCCAACGTCCTGACTTTC. Amino acid sequence: CSARHTGNRAGANVLTF.

This clonotype is a singleton in its sample. As DNA, the CDR3 is TGTGCCAGTATAAGGAGCGGTCCCACCGGGGAGCTGTTTTTT. Its protein product is CASIRSGPTGELFF. This chain uses TRBV19 with TRBJ2-2, with a possible D match to TRBD2 (5 bases). Germline assignment: CDR1 LNHDA and CDR2 SQIVND (reference sequence). The CDR3 has 14 amino acids. The V and J ends lost 7 bases and 4 bases respectively, with 13 bases between them.

The genes are TRBV5-1 and TRBJ2-1; 12 bases fit TRBD2. CDR3 length: 16 residues. Trimming at V came to 4 bases and at J to 2 bases, leaving 4 bases not matched to a gene. CDR1 is SGHRS and CDR2 is YFSETQ in the germline V gene. CDR3 DNA: TGCGCCAGCAGCCCCCGGACTAGCGGGACCTACAATGAGCAGTTCTTC. It is translated as CASSPRTSGTYNEQFF. The entire variable domain, with the rest obtained from reference TRBV5-1 and TRBJ2-1, is as follows: KAGVTQTPRYLIKTRGQQVTLSCSPISGHRSVSWYQQTPGQGLQFLFEYFSETQRNKGNFPGRFSGRQFSNSRSEMNVSTLELGDSALYLCASSPRTSGTYNEQFFGPGTRLTVL.

The V and J genes are TRBV27 and TRBJ2-5; 8 nucleotides match TRBD1. The V gene end was trimmed by 3 bases and the J gene end by 2 bases; junction bases not matched to a gene: 2. Germline V CDR1 and CDR2: MNHEY, SMNVEV (reference sequence). This CDR3 is built from 14 residues. CDR3 loop: CASSFQGAQETQYF. DNA for the CDR3: TGTGCCAGCAGTTTTCAGGGGGCACAAGAGACCCAGTACTTC.

The chain has TRBV12-3 or TRBV12-4 and TRBJ2-2; no definite D call. The CDR3 contains 14 residues. V was shortened by 2 bases and J by 5 bases, with 9 bases between the two germline ends. The CDR3 is CASSLLVSTGELFF. CDR3 DNA: TGTGCCAGCAGTTTACTAGTTTCGACCGGGGAGCTGTTTTTT.

This rearrangement joins TRBV7-8 to TRBJ1-2; 8 bases agree with TRBD1. CDR3 length: 14 amino acids. V trimming: 5 bases; J trimming: 4 bases; junction bases outside the gene matches: 6. Germline V lookup: CDR1 SGHVS, CDR2 FQNEAQ. The CDR3 sequence: CASSKGTGLYGYTF. The CDR3 DNA reads TGTGCCAGCAGCAAAGGGACAGGCCTCTATGGCTACACCTTC.

The chain employs TRBV11-2 and TRBJ1-5; D not certain. The germline gives CDR1 SGHAT, CDR2 FQNNGV. The V end lost 1 base, the J end lost 4 bases, and 5 bases lay between the germline ends. This CDR3 region has 13 residues. The CDR3: CASSLGLNQPQHF. CDR3 in DNA: TGTGCCAGCAGCTTAGGACTTAATCAGCCCCAGCATTTT. The variable domain in full, completed from reference TRBV11-2 and TRBJ1-5, reads EAGVAQSPRYKIIEKRQSVAFWCNPISGHATLYWYQQILGQGPKLLIQFQNNGVVDDSQLPKDRFSAERLKGVDSTLKIQPAKLEDSAVYLCASSLGLNQPQHFGDGTRLSIL.

This CDR3 is CASSSDKYEQYF. DNA for the CDR3: TGTGCCAGCAGCTCGGATAAGTACGAGCAGTACTTC. The rearrangement uses TRBV7-6 and TRBJ2-7; D unclear. The V end was cut by 4 bases, the J end by 4 bases, with 8 bases between. The length of the CDR3 is 12 residues. Germline assignment: CDR1 SGHVS and CDR2 FNYEAQ.

This clonotype was seen more than once but under ten times. This chain joins TRBV6-1 and TRBJ1-1; TRBD1 might be the D (5 bases). Germline-derived CDR1 and CDR2 are MNHNS and SASEGT. V gave up 9 bases and J gave up 1 base, with 15 bases separating them. The CDR3 has 14 residues. The CDR3 DNA sequence: TGTGCCAGTGGGGGTTTTGGCGGGAACACTGAAGCTTTCTTT. Translated: CASGGFGGNTEAFF.

The rearrangement uses TRBV7-2 and TRBJ1-5, with D uncertain. Germline lookup yields CDR1 SGHTA and CDR2 FQGNSA. The CDR3 sequence is 15 residues long. With 5 bases removed from V and 1 base from J, the gap between germline ends came to 12 bases. CDR3 DNA: TGTGCCAGCAGCATACAGACTGGCAGCAATCAGCCCCAGCATTTT. Its translation is CASSIQTGSNQPQHF.

This chain links TRBV11-2 with TRBJ2-1; 16 bases line up with TRBD2. CDR3 size: 16 residues. The V gene's germline CDR1 is SGHAT and CDR2 FQNNGV. Trimming cost V 4 bases and J 9 bases; bases outside gene matches: 6. This CDR3 is CASSSGLAGGQGEQFF. The CDR3 coding sequence is TGTGCCAGCAGCTCGGGACTAGCGGGAGGGCAGGGTGAGCAGTTCTTC.

In this sample, this clonotype turned up once. This rearrangement joins TRBV6-2 or TRBV6-3 to TRBJ2-1; TRBD2 aligns across 9 bases. Trimming took 2 bases from V and 0 from J; bases not matched to a gene: 5. Per germline, CDR1 MNHEY and CDR2 SVGEGT. CDR3 size: 17 residues. The CDR3 sequence is CASSYSGGRSSYNEQFF. The CDR3, as DNA: TGTGCCAGCAGTTACAGCGGGGGGAGGAGCTCCTACAATGAGCAGTTCTTC.